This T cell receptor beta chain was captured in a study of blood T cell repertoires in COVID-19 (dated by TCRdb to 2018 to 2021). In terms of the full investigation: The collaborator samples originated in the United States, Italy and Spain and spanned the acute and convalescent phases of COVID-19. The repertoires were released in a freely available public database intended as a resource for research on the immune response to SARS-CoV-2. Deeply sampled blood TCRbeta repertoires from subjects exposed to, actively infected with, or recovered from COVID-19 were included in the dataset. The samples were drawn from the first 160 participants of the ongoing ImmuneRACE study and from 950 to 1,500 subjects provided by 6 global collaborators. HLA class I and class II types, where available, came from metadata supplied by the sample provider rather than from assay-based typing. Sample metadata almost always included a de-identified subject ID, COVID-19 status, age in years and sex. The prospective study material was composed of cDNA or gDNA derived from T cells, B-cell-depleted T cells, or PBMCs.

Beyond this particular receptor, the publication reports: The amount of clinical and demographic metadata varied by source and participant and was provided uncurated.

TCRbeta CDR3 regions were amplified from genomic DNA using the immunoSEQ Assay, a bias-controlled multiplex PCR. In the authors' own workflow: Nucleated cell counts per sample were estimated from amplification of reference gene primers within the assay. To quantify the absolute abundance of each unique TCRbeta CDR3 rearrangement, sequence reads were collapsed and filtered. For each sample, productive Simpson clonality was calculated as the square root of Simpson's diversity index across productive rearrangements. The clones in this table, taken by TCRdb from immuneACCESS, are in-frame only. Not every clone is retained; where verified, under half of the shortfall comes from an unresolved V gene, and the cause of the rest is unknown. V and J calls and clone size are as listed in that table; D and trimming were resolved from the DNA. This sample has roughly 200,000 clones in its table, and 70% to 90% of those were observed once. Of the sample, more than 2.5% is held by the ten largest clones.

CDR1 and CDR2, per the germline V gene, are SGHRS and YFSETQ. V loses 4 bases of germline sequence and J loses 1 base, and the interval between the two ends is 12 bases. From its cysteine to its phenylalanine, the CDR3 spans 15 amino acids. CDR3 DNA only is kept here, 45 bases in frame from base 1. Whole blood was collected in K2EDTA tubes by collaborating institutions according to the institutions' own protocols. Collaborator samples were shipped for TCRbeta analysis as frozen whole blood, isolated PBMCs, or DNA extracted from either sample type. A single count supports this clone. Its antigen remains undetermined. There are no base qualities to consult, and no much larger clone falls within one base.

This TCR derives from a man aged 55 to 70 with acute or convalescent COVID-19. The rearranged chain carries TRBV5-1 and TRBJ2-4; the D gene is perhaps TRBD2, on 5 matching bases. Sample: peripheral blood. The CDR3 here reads CASSTSGGAKNIQYF. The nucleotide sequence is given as TGCGCCAGCAGCACTAGTGGCGGGGCCAAAAACATTCAGTACTTC.